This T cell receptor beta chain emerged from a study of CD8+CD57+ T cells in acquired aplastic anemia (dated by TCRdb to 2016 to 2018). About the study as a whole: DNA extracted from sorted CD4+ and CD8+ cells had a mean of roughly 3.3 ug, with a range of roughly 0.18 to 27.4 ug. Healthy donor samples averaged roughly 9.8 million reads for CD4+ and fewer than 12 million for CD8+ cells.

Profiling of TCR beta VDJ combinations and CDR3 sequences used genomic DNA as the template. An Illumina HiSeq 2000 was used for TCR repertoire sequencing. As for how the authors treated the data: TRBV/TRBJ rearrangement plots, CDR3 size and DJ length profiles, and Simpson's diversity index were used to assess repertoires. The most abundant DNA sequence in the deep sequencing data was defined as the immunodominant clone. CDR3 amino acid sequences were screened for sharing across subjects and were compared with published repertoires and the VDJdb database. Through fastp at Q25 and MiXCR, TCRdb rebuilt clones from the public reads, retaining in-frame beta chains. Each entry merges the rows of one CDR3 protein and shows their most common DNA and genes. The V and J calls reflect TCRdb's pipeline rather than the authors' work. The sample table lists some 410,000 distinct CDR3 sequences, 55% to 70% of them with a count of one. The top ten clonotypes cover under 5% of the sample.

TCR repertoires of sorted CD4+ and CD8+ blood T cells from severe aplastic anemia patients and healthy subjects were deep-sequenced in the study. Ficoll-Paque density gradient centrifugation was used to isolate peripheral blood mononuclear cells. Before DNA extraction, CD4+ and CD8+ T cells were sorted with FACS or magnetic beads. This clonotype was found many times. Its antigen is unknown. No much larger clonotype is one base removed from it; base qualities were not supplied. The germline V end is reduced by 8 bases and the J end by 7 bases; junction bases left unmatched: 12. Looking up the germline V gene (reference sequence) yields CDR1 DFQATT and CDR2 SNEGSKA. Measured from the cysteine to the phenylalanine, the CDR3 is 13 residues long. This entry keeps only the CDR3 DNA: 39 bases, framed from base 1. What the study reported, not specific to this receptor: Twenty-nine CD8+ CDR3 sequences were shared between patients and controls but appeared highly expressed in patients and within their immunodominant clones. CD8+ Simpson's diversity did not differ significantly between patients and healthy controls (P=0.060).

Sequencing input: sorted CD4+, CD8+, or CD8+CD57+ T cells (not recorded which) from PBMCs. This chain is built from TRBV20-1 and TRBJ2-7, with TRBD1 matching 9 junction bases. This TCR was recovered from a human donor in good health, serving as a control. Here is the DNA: TGCAGTTCCCTAGGGACAGGGCCTGGAGAGCAGTACTTC. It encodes CSSLGTGPGEQYF.